Presented here are 20 T cell receptor beta chains from one specimen sequenced in a study of CXCR3-negative and CXCR3-positive naive CD8 T cells. UMI-labeled 5' RACE TRB cDNA libraries were prepared from the cells. TCRdb re-called the 5' RACE reads; every CDR3 protein appears as one record, without DNA. Here the sample table reports roughly 90,000 distinct CDR3 sequences. Material for sequencing was naive CXCR3- CD8+ T cells from blood. Subset meaning: CD45RO-CCR7+CD27+CD95- naive CD8+ T cells lacking CXCR3 (TNR3-). Every receptor here comes from a human donor in good health. Some clones in this sample may be carry-over from other donors' samples.

The rearrangement joins TRBV20-1 to TRBJ2-1; the TRBD2 assignment by TCRdb is unverifiable without DNA. The CDR3 extends over 14 amino acids. CDR1 and CDR2 (germline): DFQATT, SNEGSKA (reference sequence). CDR3 region: CSARDERGYNEQFF.

The V and J genes are TRBV7-2 and TRBJ2-7; the TRBD2 assignment by TCRdb is unverifiable without DNA. The CDR3 length is 16 residues. Germline V lookup: CDR1 SGHTA, CDR2 FQGNSA. The CDR3 region is CASSPTGGTVSVEQYF.

The V gene is TRBV12-3 or TRBV12-4, the J gene TRBJ1-1; the D call of TRBD1 rests on TCRdb alone, since no DNA is present to check it. The CDR3 runs to 15 residues. The CDR3 sequence is CASSLAGVLGTEAFF.

This chain links TRBV7-6 with TRBJ2-1. Germline lookup yields CDR1 SGHVS and CDR2 FNYEAQ. The CDR3 is 15 residues long. The CDR3 sequence: CASSLASDLVNEQFF.

V gene TRBV6-5 combines with J gene TRBJ2-7; TCRdb lists TRBD1, though no DNA is available to test this call. The CDR3 extends over 15 amino acids. Germline V gives CDR1 MNHEY, CDR2 SVGAGI. The CDR3 here is CASSYSVRGVDEQYF.

The V and J genes are TRBV12-3 or TRBV12-4 and TRBJ1-3; TCRdb's D call, TRBD1, is unchecked because there is no DNA. CDR3 size: 14 residues. CDR3 protein: CASLPGVSGNTIYF.

The genes are TRBV15 and TRBJ2-1; without DNA, the TCRdb call of TRBD1 cannot be checked. This CDR3 has 15 amino acids. Germline V gives CDR1 LNHNV, CDR2 YYDKDF (reference sequence). The CDR3 reads CATSLRDSSYNEQFF. The full variable domain, with the rest looked up from reference TRBV15 and TRBJ2-1, is DAMVIQNPRYQVTQFGKPVTLSCSQTLNHNVMYWYQQKSSQAPKLLFHYYDKDFNNEADTPDNFQSRRPNTSFCFLDIRSPGLGDTAMYLCATSLRDSSYNEQFFGPGTRLTVL.

The chain links TRBV6-5 to TRBJ2-3; as DNA is missing, the TRBD2 call by TCRdb cannot be tested. This CDR3 is built from 15 residues. Germline CDR1 and CDR2: MNHEY and SVGAGI. The CDR3 loop is CASSSLAGGRDTQYF.

The genes are TRBV7-9 and TRBJ2-5; TCRdb picks TRBD1, but there is no DNA to check that call. CDR1 and CDR2 (germline): SEHNR, FQNEAQ (reference sequence). This CDR3 comprises 15 residues. The CDR3 region is CASSSDRAALGTQYF.

The genes are TRBV29-1 and TRBJ1-2; the TCRdb call, TRBD1, lacks DNA for checking. The CDR3 loop spans 12 amino acids. Germline V lookup: CDR1 SQVTM, CDR2 ANQGSEA. The CDR3 region is CSVVEGVDGYTF.

The chain recombines TRBV4-2 with TRBJ1-1; without DNA, the TCRdb call of TRBD1 cannot be checked. The CDR3 has 16 residues. Germline CDR1 LGHNA, CDR2 YNFKEQ. CDR3 in amino acids: CASSHGQGEWETEAFF.

The CDR3 sequence: CASSDSGGGASDTQYF. The chain has TRBV6-4 and TRBJ2-3; TCRdb reports TRBD2, a call that lacks DNA to check it against. The CDR3 is 16 residues long. Germline CDR1 reads MRHNA; CDR2 reads SNTAGT.

The genes are TRBV29-1 and TRBJ2-1; TCRdb calls TRBD2, which cannot be checked without DNA. The CDR3 has 13 residues. Germline assignment: CDR1 SQVTM and CDR2 ANQGSEA. This CDR3 is CSSQREGNNEQFF.

V gene TRBV4-2 combines with J gene TRBJ2-7. Germline V gene lookup returns CDR1 LGHNA and CDR2 YNFKEQ. This CDR3 is built from 16 residues. CDR3 protein: CASSQDPAEVPYEQYF.

The chain couples TRBV10-3 to TRBJ2-1; TCRdb proposes TRBD2, but this gene call is untestable without DNA. The CDR3 length is 14 residues. The germline gives CDR1 ENHRY, CDR2 SYGVKD. The CDR3: CATREGLAGNEQFF.

V is TRBV6-2 or TRBV6-3 and J is TRBJ1-1; TCRdb calls TRBD1, which cannot be checked without DNA. This CDR3 is 13 amino acids long. Germline V gene sequence: CDR1 MNHEY, CDR2 SVGEGT. Here the CDR3 reads CASRSTGDTEAFF.

This chain links TRBV7-8 with TRBJ1-1; TCRdb picks TRBD1, but there is no DNA to check that call. The CDR3 consists of 14 residues. The germline V gene has CDR1 SGHVS and CDR2 FQNEAQ. CDR3 residues: CASSQTVSNTEAFF.

J is TRBJ2-7 and V is TRBV20-1; absent DNA, TCRdb's TRBD2 call cannot be checked. The CDR3 length is 14 residues. Germline V gene sequence: CDR1 DFQATT, CDR2 SNEGSKA (reference sequence). The CDR3 sequence: CSARDSGQLYEQYF.

The gene calls are TRBV5-5 and TRBJ2-7. The CDR3 has 14 residues. Germline V gene lookup returns CDR1 SGHKS and CDR2 YYEKEE (reference sequence). The CDR3 here is CASSLDGYDYEQYF. Using reference TRBV5-5 and TRBJ2-7 for the parts outside the CDR3, the full variable domain is DAGVTQSPTHLIKTRGQQVTLRCSPISGHKSVSWYQQVLGQGPQFIFQYYEKEERGRGNFPDRFSARQFPNYSSELNVNALLLGDSALYLCASSLDGYDYEQYFGPGTRLTVT.

V is TRBV28 and J is TRBJ2-3; TCRdb names TRBD2, which stays unverified in the absence of DNA. The CDR3 runs to 15 residues. CDR1 is MDHEN and CDR2 is SYDVKM in the germline V gene. CDR3: CASSLGGGGSDTQYF.